Detailed here is one T cell receptor beta chain. TCRdb keeps only in-frame clones here, not all; method: immunoSEQ multiplex PCR. The data show some 19,000 clones, with roughly 72% seen just once and nearly 25% held by the top ten. The data originate from a study of OX40 agonist ivuxolimab in advanced cancers. There are 14 residues in the CDR3. With 4 bases clipped from V and 7 bases from J, the junction kept 9 bases outside the gene matches. Per the germline V gene, CDR1 is SGHDN and CDR2 is FVKESK. The V call is TRBV14, the J call TRBJ2-7; 8 positions match TRBD1. The sequence was collected from an adult with an advanced solid tumor such as melanoma, head and neck, liver or kidney cancer. Sequences were derived from CD4+ or CD8+ T cells sorted from blood, sampled in a trial of the OX40 agonist ivuxolimab. The CDR3 sequence: CASSLGQGFDEQYF. The CDR3 DNA sequence: TGTGCCAGCAGCCTCGGACAGGGTTTTGATGAGCAGTACTTC.